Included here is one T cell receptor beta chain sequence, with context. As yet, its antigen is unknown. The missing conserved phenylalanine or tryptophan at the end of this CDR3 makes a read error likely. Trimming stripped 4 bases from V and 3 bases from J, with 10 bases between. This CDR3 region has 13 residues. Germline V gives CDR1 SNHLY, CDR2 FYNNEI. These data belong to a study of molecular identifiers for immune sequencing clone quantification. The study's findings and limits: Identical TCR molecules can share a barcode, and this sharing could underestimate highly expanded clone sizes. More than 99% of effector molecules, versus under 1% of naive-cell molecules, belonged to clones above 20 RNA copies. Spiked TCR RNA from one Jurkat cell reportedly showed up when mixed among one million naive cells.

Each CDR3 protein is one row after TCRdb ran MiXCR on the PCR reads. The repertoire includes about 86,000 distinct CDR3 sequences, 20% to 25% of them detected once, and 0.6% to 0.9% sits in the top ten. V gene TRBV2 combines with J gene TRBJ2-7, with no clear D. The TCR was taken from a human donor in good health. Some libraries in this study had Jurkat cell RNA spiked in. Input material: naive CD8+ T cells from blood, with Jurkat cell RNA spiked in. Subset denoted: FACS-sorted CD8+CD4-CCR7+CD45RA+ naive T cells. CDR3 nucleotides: TGTGCCAGCAGTGGTGCAGTGTACTACGAGCAGTACCTC. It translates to CASSGAVYYEQYL.